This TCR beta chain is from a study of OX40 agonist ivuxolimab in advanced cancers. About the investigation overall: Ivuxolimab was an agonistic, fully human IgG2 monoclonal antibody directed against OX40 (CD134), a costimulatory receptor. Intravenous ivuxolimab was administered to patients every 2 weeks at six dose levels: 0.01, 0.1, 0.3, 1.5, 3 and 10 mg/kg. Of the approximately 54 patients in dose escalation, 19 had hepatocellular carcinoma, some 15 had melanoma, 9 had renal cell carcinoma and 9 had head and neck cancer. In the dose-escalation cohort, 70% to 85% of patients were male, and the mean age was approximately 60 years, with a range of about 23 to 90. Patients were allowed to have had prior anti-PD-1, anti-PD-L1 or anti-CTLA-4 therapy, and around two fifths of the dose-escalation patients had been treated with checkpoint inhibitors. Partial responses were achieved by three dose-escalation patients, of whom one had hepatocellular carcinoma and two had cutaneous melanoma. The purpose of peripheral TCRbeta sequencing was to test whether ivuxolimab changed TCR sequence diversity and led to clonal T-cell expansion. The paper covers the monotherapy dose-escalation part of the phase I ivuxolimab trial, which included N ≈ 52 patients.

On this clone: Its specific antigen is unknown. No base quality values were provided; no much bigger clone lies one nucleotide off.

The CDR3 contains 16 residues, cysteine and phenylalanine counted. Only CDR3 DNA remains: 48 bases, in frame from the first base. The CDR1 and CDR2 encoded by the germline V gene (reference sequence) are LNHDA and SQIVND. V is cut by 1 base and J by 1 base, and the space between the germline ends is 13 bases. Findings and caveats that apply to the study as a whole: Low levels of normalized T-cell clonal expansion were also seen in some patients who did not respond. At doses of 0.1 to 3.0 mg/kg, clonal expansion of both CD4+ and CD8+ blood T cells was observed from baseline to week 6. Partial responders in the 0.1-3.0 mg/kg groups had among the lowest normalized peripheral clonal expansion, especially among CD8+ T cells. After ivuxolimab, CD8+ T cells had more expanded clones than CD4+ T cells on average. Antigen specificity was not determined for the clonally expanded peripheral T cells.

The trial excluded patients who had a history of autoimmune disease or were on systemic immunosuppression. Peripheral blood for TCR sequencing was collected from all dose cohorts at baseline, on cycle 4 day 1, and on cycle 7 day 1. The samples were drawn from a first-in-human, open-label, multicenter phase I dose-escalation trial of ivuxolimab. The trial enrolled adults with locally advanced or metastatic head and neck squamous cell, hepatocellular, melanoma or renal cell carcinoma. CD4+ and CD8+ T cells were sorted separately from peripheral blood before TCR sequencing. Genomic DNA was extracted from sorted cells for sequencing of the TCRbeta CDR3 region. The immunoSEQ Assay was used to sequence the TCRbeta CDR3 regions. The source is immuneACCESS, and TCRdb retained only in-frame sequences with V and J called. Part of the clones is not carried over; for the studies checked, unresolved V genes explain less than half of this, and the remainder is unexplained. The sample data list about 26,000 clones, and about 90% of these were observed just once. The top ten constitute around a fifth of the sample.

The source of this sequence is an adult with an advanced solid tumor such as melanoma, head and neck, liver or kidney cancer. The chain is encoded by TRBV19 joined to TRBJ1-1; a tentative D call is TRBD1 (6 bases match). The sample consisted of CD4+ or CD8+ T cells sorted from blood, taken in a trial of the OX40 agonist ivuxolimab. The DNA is TGTGCCAGTAGTATAGCCCAGGGGTCGCCGAACACTGAAGCTTTCTTT. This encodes CASSIAQGSPNTEAFF.